This entry lists 27 T cell receptor beta chains sequenced from one sample in a study of blood T cell repertoires in COVID-19. TCRdb keeps only in-frame clones here, not all; method: immunoSEQ multiplex PCR. The sample has approximately 180,000 clones; roughly 90% are singletons. Sequenced input: peripheral blood. These TCRs come from a man in his fifties or sixties with acute or convalescent COVID-19.

DNA of the CDR3: TGCGCCAGCAGCCAAGACTTCAGGGCCTACAATGAGCAGTTCTTC. It yields the protein CASSQDFRAYNEQFF. The rearrangement links TRBV4-3 to TRBJ2-1, with a weak D call TRBD1 (5 bases). From germline, CDR1 is LGHNA and CDR2 YSLEER. With 0 bases removed from V and 2 bases from J, the gap between germline ends came to 8 bases. The CDR3 has 15 residues.

CDR3 protein: CASSTGGSTDTQYF. The CDR3 coding sequence is TGTGCCAGCAGTACAGGGGGCTCCACAGATACGCAGTATTTT. The chain joins TRBV6-4 to TRBJ2-3; 9 bases line up with TRBD1. Per germline, CDR1 MRHNA and CDR2 SNTAGT. This CDR3 is built from 14 residues. Trimming removed 5 bases from V and 2 bases from J; junction bases left unmatched: 2.

The chain combines TRBV9 with TRBJ2-7; TRBD2 agrees at 15 bases. V was clipped by 4 bases and J by 4 bases; unmatched bases: 6. The CDR3 runs to 16 residues. The germline V gene encodes CDR1 SGDLS and CDR2 YYNGEE. CDR3 protein: CASSPGGTSGRYEQYF. CDR3 DNA: TGTGCCAGCAGCCCGGGAGGGACTAGCGGGAGGTACGAGCAGTACTTC.

V gene TRBV27 combines with J gene TRBJ2-1; 8 bases match TRBD2. V lost 4 bases to trimming and J lost 0 bases; unmatched junction nucleotides: 5. Germline CDR1 MNHEY, CDR2 SMNVEV (reference sequence). The CDR3 runs 16 residues. The CDR3 loop is CASSSATSGSYNEQFF. CDR3 DNA sequence: TGTGCCAGCAGTTCGGCAACTAGCGGCTCCTACAATGAGCAGTTCTTC.

This clone was seen more than once but under ten times. The V call is TRBV29-1, the J call TRBJ2-3, with 7 bases matching TRBD1. The CDR3 has 13 amino acids. The ends lost 3 bases at V and 5 bases at J; junction bases unmatched: 5. CDR1 and CDR2 (germline): SQVTM, ANQGSEA. The CDR3 nucleotides are TGCAGCGTTGACCACAGGGGTTTAGATACGCAGTATTTT. Its protein is CSVDHRGLDTQYF.

The chain combines TRBV4-3 with TRBJ1-2; D may be TRBD1 (6 bases). The germline V gene has CDR1 LGHNA and CDR2 YSLEER. V was pared by 1 base and J by 8 bases, with 17 bases between. The CDR3 contains 15 residues. Here the CDR3 reads CASSQVLQGPGGYTF. CDR3 nucleotide sequence: TGCGCCAGCAGCCAAGTCTTGCAGGGGCCGGGAGGCTACACCTTC.

The rearrangement uses TRBV4-1 and TRBJ2-3; 9 bases match TRBD2. V was clipped by 0 bases and J by 6 bases; unmatched bases: 16. The CDR3 is made up of 19 amino acids. Germline V lookup: CDR1 MGHRA, CDR2 YSYEKL. Here the CDR3 DNA reads TGCGCCAGCAGCCAAGAGGAGGCTTTCGGCGGGAGGGTCGGCGATACGCAGTATTTT. It codes for CASSQEEAFGGRVGDTQYF.

The rearrangement joins TRBV6-2 or TRBV6-3 to TRBJ1-2; TRBD1 is a possible D gene (5 bases). The V and J ends lost 5 bases and 4 bases respectively, with 8 bases between them. This CDR3 spans 12 amino acids. Germline CDR1 reads MNHEY; CDR2 reads SVGEGT. The chain's CDR3 is CASSDDSYGYTF. DNA for the CDR3: TGTGCCAGCAGTGATGACAGCTATGGCTACACCTTC.

The J gene is TRBJ2-7, the V gene TRBV9; D ambiguous. This CDR3 contains 15 residues. The V end was cut by 0 bases, the J end by 2 bases, with 12 bases between. Germline V gene lookup returns CDR1 SGDLS and CDR2 YYNGEE. The CDR3 DNA reads TGTGCCAGCAGCGTAGGAGGCGGAGTCCCCTACGAGCAGTACTTC. This sequence encodes CASSVGGGVPYEQYF.

The gene calls are TRBV7-9 and TRBJ2-7; 8 bases match TRBD2. V lost 1 base and J lost 2; bases outside the gene matches: 1. This CDR3 has 14 amino acids. Germline V gene data show CDR1 as SEHNR and CDR2 as FQNEAQ (reference sequence). The CDR3, as DNA: TGTGCCAGCAGCTTAGGGGGACTAGCCTACGAGCAGTACTTC. Protein product: CASSLGGLAYEQYF.

Concerning this clone itself: Other DNA sequences within the sample encode an identical CDR3. The chain combines TRBV19 with TRBJ2-5; tentative D call: TRBD2 (7 bases). The germline V gene encodes CDR1 LNHDA and CDR2 SQIVND (reference sequence). This CDR3 is built from 14 residues. V was pared by 3 bases and J by 3 bases, with 11 bases between. For the CDR3, the DNA is TGTGCCAGTAGTATTAGGGGGGGCGAAGAGACCCAGTACTTC. The encoded protein is CASSIRGGEETQYF.

The chain recombines TRBV11-1 with TRBJ2-3; D uncertain. Germline assignment: CDR1 SGHAT and CDR2 FQDESV (reference sequence). V was shortened by 5 bases and J by 7 bases, with 10 bases between the two germline ends. The CDR3 loop spans 12 amino acids. CDR3 sequence (DNA): TGTGCCAGCAGCCCCCGTGGGCATACGCAGTATTTT. Amino acid sequence: CASSPRGHTQYF. Complete variable domain (other parts from reference TRBV11-1 and TRBJ2-3): EAEVAQSPRYKITEKSQAVAFWCDPISGHATLYWYRQILGQGPELLVQFQDESVVDDSQLPKDRFSAERLKGVDSTLKIQPAELGDSAMYLCASSPRGHTQYFGPGTRLTVL.

The CDR3 coding sequence is TGTGCCAGCGCAGGGGACAACAATCAGCCCCAGCATTTT. As protein: CASAGDNNQPQHF. The chain recombines TRBV19 with TRBJ1-5; weak D call: TRBD1 (6 bases). The CDR3 totals 13 residues. Trimming shortened V by 9 bases and J by 3 bases, and 12 bases separated the two germline ends. Germline V gene data show CDR1 as LNHDA and CDR2 as SQIVND (reference sequence).

The DNA of the CDR3 is TGCGCCAGCAGCCAGGGGCCCAGGGGGAACACCGGGGAGCTGTTTTTT. Its translation is CASSQGPRGNTGELFF. The chain carries TRBV4-3 and TRBJ2-2; TRBD1 is a possible D gene (6 bases). The CDR3 extends over 16 amino acids. Trimming left V 3 bases short and J 1 base short, with 12 bases between. Germline CDR1 is LGHNA and CDR2 is YSLEER.

The V call is TRBV9, the J call TRBJ2-7, with TRBD1 matching over 9 bases. Germline CDR1 is SGDLS and CDR2 is YYNGEE. V shed 4 bases, J shed 2 bases, and the junction held 4 bases outside the gene matches. The CDR3 runs 14 residues. In DNA form, the CDR3 reads TGTGCCAGCAGCACCCGACAGGGGGCCTACGAGCAGTACTTC. Translated: CASSTRQGAYEQYF.

The chain carries TRBV27 and TRBJ1-5; 10 bases agree with TRBD1. J gave up 3 bases and V 6 bases, and 14 bases lay outside the gene matches. The CDR3 loop spans 18 amino acids. In germline, CDR1 is MNHEY, CDR2 SMNVEV (reference sequence). CDR3 nucleotides: TGTGCCAGCAGCTCACGGGGACAGGGGTACGTAATCAATCAGCCCCAGCATTTT. Its translation is CASSSRGQGYVINQPQHF.

This sequence joins TRBV28 and TRBJ1-5, with D unresolved. This CDR3 is 14 amino acids long. The germline gives CDR1 MDHEN, CDR2 SYDVKM. Trimming stripped 4 bases from V and 0 bases from J, with 7 bases between. The CDR3 spells CASSYGVSNQPQHF. The CDR3 DNA is TGTGCCAGCAGTTACGGGGTTAGCAATCAGCCCCAGCATTTT. The variable domain in full, with the rest retrieved from reference TRBV28 and TRBJ1-5, is DVKVTQSSRYLVKRTGEKVFLECVQDMDHENMFWYRQDPGLGLRLIYFSYDVKMKEKGDIPEGYSVSREKKERFSLILESASTNQTSMYLCASSYGVSNQPQHFGDGTRLSIL.

In this sample, this clone turned up a few times. This chain joins TRBV6-2 or TRBV6-3 and TRBJ1-2; D is possibly TRBD1 (6 bases). Trimming stripped 2 bases from V and 7 bases from J, with 14 bases between. The CDR3 spans 14 residues. From germline, CDR1 is MNHEY and CDR2 SVGEGT. The DNA for the CDR3 is TGTGCCAGCAGTTACGGGAACAGGGTCGGTGGCTACACCTTC. Translated, it gives CASSYGNRVGGYTF.

This chain uses TRBV6-6 with TRBJ1-2, with 7 bases that match TRBD1. The CDR3 is 13 amino acids. The germline CDR1 and CDR2 sequences are MNHNY and SVGAGI (reference sequence). J lost 8 bases, V lost 5 bases, and 8 bases had no gene match. CDR3 DNA sequence: TGTGCCAGCAGTCGCCGGGACAGTTACGGCTACACCTTC. This codes for CASSRRDSYGYTF.

This chain uses TRBV19 with TRBJ2-7; no firm D call. The V end was cut by 1 base, the J end by 10 bases, with 8 bases between. Germline CDR1 is LNHDA and CDR2 is SQIVND (reference sequence). CDR3 length: 11 amino acids. The CDR3: CASSIAGYQYF. The CDR3, as DNA: TGTGCCAGTAGTATAGCCGGGTACCAGTACTTC.

The chain carries TRBV5-1 and TRBJ2-7; the match to TRBD1 covers 7 bases. The CDR3 totals 14 residues. Per germline, CDR1 SGHRS and CDR2 YFSETQ. V was clipped by 1 base and J by 6 bases; unmatched bases: 7. The CDR3 reads CASSLFQGDGEQYF. CDR3 bases: TGCGCCAGCAGCTTGTTCCAGGGGGATGGCGAGCAGTACTTC.

There are a few counts of this clone. This chain's CDR3 is CASSQLADTNYGYTF. CDR3 DNA sequence: TGTGCCAGCAGCCAACTCGCAGACACTAACTATGGCTACACCTTC. The V gene is TRBV11-2, the J gene TRBJ1-2; no firm D call. CDR3 length equals 15 residues. In germline, CDR1 is SGHAT, CDR2 FQNNGV. The V end was cut by 5 bases, the J end by 0 bases, with 13 bases between.

V gene TRBV7-2 combines with J gene TRBJ1-2; 9 bases line up with TRBD1. Trimming at V came to 5 bases and at J to 4 bases, leaving 8 bases not matched to a gene. The CDR3 consists of 15 residues. Germline-derived CDR1 and CDR2 are SGHTA and FQGNSA. CDR3 amino acids: CASSKGTGPSYGYTF. The CDR3 DNA is TGTGCCAGCAGCAAAGGGACAGGGCCTTCCTATGGCTACACCTTC. The variable domain in full, completed from reference TRBV7-2 and TRBJ1-2, reads GAGVSQSPSNKVTEKGKDVELRCDPISGHTALYWYRQSLGQGLEFLIYFQGNSAPDKSGLPSDRFSAERTGGSVSTLTIQRTQQEDSAVYLCASSKGTGPSYGYTFGSGTRLTVV.

The chain uses TRBV9 and TRBJ2-3, with 16 bases fitting TRBD2. CDR1 and CDR2 from the germline V gene are SGDLS and YYNGEE. The ends lost 3 bases at V and 0 bases at J; junction bases unmatched: 16. There are 22 residues in the CDR3. This CDR3 is CASSASTGAGTSGRASTDTQYF. CDR3 coding DNA: TGTGCCAGCAGCGCCTCCACAGGGGCCGGGACTAGCGGGAGGGCTAGCACAGATACGCAGTATTTT.

This clone was seen only once. The chain links TRBV12-3 or TRBV12-4 to TRBJ2-1, with 11 bases aligning to TRBD1. The CDR3 has 13 residues. V shed 5 bases, J shed 7 bases, and the junction held 1 base outside the gene matches. Here the CDR3 DNA reads TGTGCCAGCAGTGGGACAGGGGGGAATGAGCAGTTCTTC. Protein product: CASSGTGGNEQFF.

The gene calls are TRBV6-6 and TRBJ1-1; TRBD1 might be the D (5 bases). The CDR3 extends over 15 amino acids. Trimming shortened V by 1 base and J by 4 bases, and 13 bases separated the two germline ends. Per the germline V gene, CDR1 is MNHNY and CDR2 is SVGAGI (reference sequence). This chain's CDR3 is CASSYWGKRGTEAFF. Here the CDR3 DNA reads TGTGCCAGCAGTTACTGGGGCAAAAGGGGCACTGAAGCTTTCTTT.

The V gene is TRBV7-9, the J gene TRBJ1-1; unclear D gene. V gave up 5 bases and J gave up 1 base, with 11 bases separating them. Germline assignment: CDR1 SEHNR and CDR2 FQNEAQ (reference sequence). The CDR3 is made up of 14 amino acids. In DNA form, the CDR3 reads TGTGCCAGCAGCGAACAGCACCCGAACACTGAAGCTTTCTTT. Translation: CASSEQHPNTEAFF.